A single sample gave rise to the 27 T cell receptor beta chains below, sequenced in a study of blood T cell repertoires in COVID-19. Profiling relied on immunoSEQ multiplex PCR, and the TCRdb table lists in-frame clones only, not all of them. The sample has some 110,000 clones, about 86% seen once. Sequencing input: peripheral blood. These receptors were collected from a man aged 70-80 years who had recovered from COVID-19.

The rearrangement links TRBV25-1 to TRBJ1-1; D gene unclear. From germline, CDR1 is MGHDK and CDR2 SYGVNS. V was clipped by 1 base and J by 6 bases, with 12 bases between them. The CDR3 runs 14 residues. CDR3 bases: TGTGCCAGCAGTGAATTGGCAGGCTCGGCTGAAGCTTTCTTT. It translates to CASSELAGSAEAFF.

J is TRBJ2-3 and V is TRBV29-1, with no clear D. Per germline, CDR1 SQVTM and CDR2 ANQGSEA. Trimming pared 7 bases from V and 1 base from J, leaving 18 bases between. The CDR3 consists of 15 residues. DNA of the CDR3: TGCAGCGCTGTCCGGCTTTATAGCCGCACAGATACGCAGTATTTT. It encodes CSAVRLYSRTDTQYF.

The V gene is TRBV7-9, the J gene TRBJ2-3, with 11 bases matching TRBD2. The CDR3 sequence is 17 residues long. Germline lookup yields CDR1 SEHNR and CDR2 FQNEAQ (reference sequence). The J segment lost 2 bases and the V segment lost 1 base, leaving 5 bases of the junction unmatched. CDR3 protein: CASSLDTSGGYTDTQYF. Here the CDR3 DNA reads TGTGCCAGCAGCTTAGACACTAGCGGGGGCTACACAGATACGCAGTATTTT. The entire variable domain, with the rest obtained from reference TRBV7-9 and TRBJ2-3, is as follows: DTGVSQNPRHKITKRGQNVTFRCDPISEHNRLYWYRQTLGQGPEFLTYFQNEAQLEKSRLLSDRFSAERPKGSFSTLEIQRTEQGDSAMYLCASSLDTSGGYTDTQYFGPGTRLTVL.

This sequence joins TRBV19 and TRBJ2-2; TRBD2 agrees at 13 bases. The CDR3 covers 17 residues. V lost 1 base to trimming and J lost 5 bases; unmatched junction nucleotides: 4. CDR1 and CDR2 (germline): LNHDA, SQIVND (reference sequence). This CDR3 is CASSIGGLAGSTGELFF. Written as DNA, the CDR3 is TGTGCCAGTAGTATAGGGGGACTAGCGGGGTCGACCGGGGAGCTGTTTTTT. Looking up the rest from reference TRBV19 and TRBJ2-2 gives the full variable domain: DGGITQSPKYLFRKEGQNVTLSCEQNLNHDAMYWYRQDPGQGLRLIYYSQIVNDFQKGDIAEGYSVSREKKESFPLTVTSAQKNPTAFYLCASSIGGLAGSTGELFFGEGSRLTVL.

The chain recombines TRBV9 with TRBJ2-5, with TRBD2 matching 12 bases. CDR1 is SGDLS and CDR2 is YYNGEE in the germline V gene. V lost 0 bases and J lost 7; bases outside the gene matches: 4. The CDR3 spans 15 residues. CDR3: CASSVDPSGRGTQYF. CDR3 nucleotide sequence: TGTGCCAGCAGCGTAGATCCTAGCGGGAGGGGGACCCAGTACTTC.

The chain links TRBV4-2 to TRBJ2-5; perhaps TRBD2 as D (5 bases). V was cut by 3 bases and J by 4 bases, with 9 bases left in between. This CDR3 comprises 13 residues. Germline V gives CDR1 LGHNA, CDR2 YNFKEQ. CDR3 loop: CASSQGAGETQYF. The CDR3 nucleotides are TGTGCCAGCAGCCAGGGAGCAGGAGAGACCCAGTACTTC.

This chain joins TRBV7-3 and TRBJ2-3; no clear D. V was shortened by 2 bases and J by 4 bases, with 7 bases between the two germline ends. The V gene's germline CDR1 is SGHTA and CDR2 FQGTGA. This CDR3 region has 13 residues. The CDR3 DNA reads TGTGCCAGCAGCTTAGTTCCCTCAGATACGCAGTATTTT. Protein: CASSLVPSDTQYF.

This chain joins TRBV10-3 and TRBJ1-1, with a possible D match to TRBD1 (6 bases). Germline V lookup: CDR1 ENHRY, CDR2 SYGVKD. V was shortened by 2 bases and J by 10 bases, with 14 bases between the two germline ends. CDR3 length: 13 amino acids. DNA for the CDR3: TGTGCCATCAGTGAGGGACAGAGTCCTGCAGCTTTCTTT. This gives the protein CAISEGQSPAAFF.

The chain couples TRBV13 to TRBJ2-7; TRBD1 matches 9 bases. Trimming removed 1 base from V and 1 base from J; junction bases left unmatched: 2. There are 15 residues in the CDR3. Looked up from germline, CDR1 is PRHDT and CDR2 is FYEKMQ (reference sequence). Here the CDR3 reads CASSLAGTGSYEQYF. DNA for the CDR3: TGTGCCAGCAGCTTAGCCGGGACAGGGTCCTACGAGCAGTACTTC.

The rearrangement uses TRBV11-3 and TRBJ1-1, with D perhaps TRBD1 (5 bases). This CDR3 region has 13 residues. V was trimmed by 1 base and J by 8 bases, leaving 11 bases between them. Per the germline V gene, CDR1 is SGHNT and CDR2 is YENEEA. The CDR3: CASSLGGGSEAFF. As DNA, the CDR3 is TGTGCCAGCAGCTTAGGCGGGGGTTCCGAAGCTTTCTTT.

This chain links TRBV11-3 with TRBJ1-1; D is ambiguous. V lost 0 bases to trimming and J lost 6 bases, with 8 bases between them. The germline gives CDR1 SGHNT, CDR2 YENEEA. The CDR3 contains 13 residues. CDR3 region: CASSLDTGAEAFF. In nucleotides, the CDR3 is TGTGCCAGCAGCTTAGATACGGGTGCTGAAGCTTTCTTT.

The genes are TRBV25-1 and TRBJ1-6; possible D gene TRBD1, 5 bases. V lost 5 bases to trimming and J lost 7 bases, with 12 bases between them. The CDR3 totals 14 residues. Germline CDR1 and CDR2: MGHDK and SYGVNS. CDR3 in DNA: TGTGCCAGCAGTATAGCAGGGATGAATTCACCCCTCCACTTT. Its translation is CASSIAGMNSPLHF.

CDR3 DNA sequence: TGTGCCACCAGCAGCTCCACAGGGCTCAATGAGCAGTTCTTC. Amino acids: CATSSSTGLNEQFF. The chain employs TRBV15 and TRBJ2-1, with D tentatively TRBD1 (6 bases). Germline assignment: CDR1 LNHNV and CDR2 YYDKDF (reference sequence). Between the trimmed V and J ends, which lost 3 bases and 6 bases, there was a span of 12 bases. The length of the CDR3 is 14 residues.

V usage is TRBV2 and J usage is TRBJ2-5; 10 bases align to TRBD2. V was pared by 5 bases and J by 4 bases, with 7 bases of the junction left unmatched. Germline loops: CDR1 SNHLY, CDR2 FYNNEI. The CDR3 extends over 15 amino acids. DNA for the CDR3: TGTGCCAGCAGTCCAGCGGGGGGGCCCGGAGAGACCCAGTACTTC. Its protein is CASSPAGGPGETQYF.

In this sample, this clone turned up once. The chain carries TRBV7-2 and TRBJ1-2, with 7 bases matching TRBD1. After removal of 6 bases from V and 4 bases from J, the junction contained 11 bases not matched to a gene. The length of the CDR3 is 15 residues. CDR1 SGHTA and CDR2 FQGNSA come from the germline V gene. The DNA of the CDR3 is TGTGCCAGCAGTTTGAAGCAGGGGGTTGGCTATGGCTACACCTTC. It yields the protein CASSLKQGVGYGYTF.

The chain couples TRBV23-1 to TRBJ2-7; TRBD1 is a possible D gene (7 bases). TRBV23-1 is known as an ORF, though its function is uncertain. This CDR3 has 14 residues. Trimming removed 9 bases from V and 7 bases from J, with 22 bases in between. DNA for the CDR3: TGCGCCAGGAAGGAGGGGGCCCCGTCCCCGGAGCAGTACTTC. This gives the protein CARKEGAPSPEQYF.

The CDR3 DNA reads TGTGCCAGCAGTCGATCGGGACAAGATAATTCACCCCTCCACTTT. Translating gives CASSRSGQDNSPLHF. The chain has TRBV2 and TRBJ1-6, with a possible D match to TRBD1 (6 bases). The CDR3 length is 15 residues. The V gene lost 5 bases and the J gene lost 5 bases, with 13 bases spanning the gap. The V gene's germline CDR1 is SNHLY and CDR2 FYNNEI. Complete variable domain (other parts from reference TRBV2 and TRBJ1-6): EPEVTQTPSHQVTQMGQEVILRCVPISNHLYFYWYRQILGQKVEFLVSFYNNEISEKSEIFDDQFSVERPDGSNFTLKIRSTKLEDSAMYFCASSRSGQDNSPLHFGNGTRLTVT.

The chain carries TRBV10-3 and TRBJ2-2; 8 positions match TRBD2. This CDR3 has 16 residues. Germline V lookup: CDR1 ENHRY, CDR2 SYGVKD. V lost 6 bases and J lost 3; bases outside the gene matches: 9. CDR3 residues: CAIRPRTSGYTGELFF. The CDR3, as DNA: TGTGCCATCAGGCCCCGTACTAGCGGATACACCGGGGAGCTGTTTTTT.

This sequence joins TRBV5-4 and TRBJ2-7, with 10 bases fitting TRBD2. Germline lookup yields CDR1 SGHNT and CDR2 YYREEE (reference sequence). Trimming cost V 7 bases and J 4 bases; bases outside gene matches: 8. The CDR3 consists of 14 residues. CDR3 region: CASAIAGGGYEQYF. In nucleotides, the CDR3 is TGTGCCAGCGCCATAGCGGGAGGAGGGTACGAGCAGTACTTC.

This sequence joins TRBV7-6 and TRBJ1-3; D is possibly TRBD1 (5 bases). Germline values: CDR1 SGHVS, CDR2 FNYEAQ. Trimming shortened V by 5 bases and J by 3 bases, and 17 bases separated the two germline ends. This CDR3 contains 16 residues. CDR3 DNA sequence: TGTGCCAGCAGCCCAAGGGACGGGACTATTGGAAACACCATATATTTT. It translates to CASSPRDGTIGNTIYF.

This clone was detected a few times. The chain couples TRBV5-4 to TRBJ1-5; the D gene is possibly TRBD1 (5 bases). In germline, CDR1 is SGHNT, CDR2 YYREEE (reference sequence). The CDR3 consists of 18 residues. Trimming stripped 5 bases from V and 4 bases from J, with 25 bases between. The DNA for the CDR3 is TGTGCCAGCAGACCCCCCCCGCCGGGGGTTTATCGAAATCAGCCCCAGCATTTT. Its protein product is CASRPPPPGVYRNQPQHF.

The chain has TRBV6-5 and TRBJ1-6; 8 bases line up with TRBD1. V was clipped by 3 bases and J by 7 bases; unmatched bases: 5. The CDR3 contains 15 residues. Germline V gene lookup returns CDR1 MNHEY and CDR2 SVGAGI. Here the CDR3 DNA reads TGTGCCAGCAGTTATGGGACAGGATGGAATTCACCCCTCCACTTT. This sequence encodes CASSYGTGWNSPLHF.

The chain carries TRBV3-1 (or the pseudogene TRBV3-2) and TRBJ2-3; 9 bases match TRBD2. This CDR3 has 15 residues. J lost 4 bases, V lost 3 bases, and 5 bases had no gene match. Germline assignment: CDR1 LGHDT and CDR2 YNNKEL (reference sequence). CDR3 sequence: CASSHWSGRSDTQYF. In nucleotides, the CDR3 is TGTGCCAGCAGCCATTGGAGCGGGAGGTCAGATACGCAGTATTTT.

This clone has more than one count but fewer than ten. The chain links TRBV30 to TRBJ1-1, with D perhaps matching TRBD1 (6 bases). Deletions cut 0 bases from V and 3 bases from J, with 14 bases between. This CDR3 contains 15 residues. Germline CDR1 is GTSNPN and CDR2 is SVGIG (reference sequence). CDR3 in amino acids: CAWSVFRGGHTEAFF. The CDR3, as DNA: TGTGCCTGGAGTGTATTTCGGGGGGGGCACACTGAAGCTTTCTTT.

V gene TRBV28 combines with J gene TRBJ2-5, with 8 bases that match TRBD1. The CDR3 runs to 14 residues. Germline values: CDR1 MDHEN, CDR2 SYDVKM. The V gene end was trimmed by 7 bases and the J gene end by 5 bases; junction bases not matched to a gene: 9. The CDR3 DNA reads as TGTGCCAGCACCCGGACAGGGAGGATTGAGACCCAGTACTTC. Its translation is CASTRTGRIETQYF.

J is TRBJ1-1 and V is TRBV12-3 or TRBV12-4; 7 bases align to TRBD1. The V segment lost 6 bases and the J segment 10 bases; nucleotides outside the gene matches: 5. The length of the CDR3 is 11 residues. The CDR3 region is CASSPRGRAFF. CDR3 DNA sequence: TGTGCCAGCAGCCCCAGGGGGAGAGCTTTCTTT.

This rearrangement joins TRBV4-3 to TRBJ1-4; perhaps TRBD1 as D (5 bases). The CDR3 extends over 15 amino acids. The germline V and J ends were trimmed by 4 bases and 7 bases, with 16 bases remaining between them. Germline V gene lookup returns CDR1 LGHNA and CDR2 YSLEER. This chain's CDR3 is CASSPESRETEKLFF. CDR3 bases: TGCGCCAGCAGCCCAGAGTCCAGGGAAACTGAAAAACTGTTTTTT.